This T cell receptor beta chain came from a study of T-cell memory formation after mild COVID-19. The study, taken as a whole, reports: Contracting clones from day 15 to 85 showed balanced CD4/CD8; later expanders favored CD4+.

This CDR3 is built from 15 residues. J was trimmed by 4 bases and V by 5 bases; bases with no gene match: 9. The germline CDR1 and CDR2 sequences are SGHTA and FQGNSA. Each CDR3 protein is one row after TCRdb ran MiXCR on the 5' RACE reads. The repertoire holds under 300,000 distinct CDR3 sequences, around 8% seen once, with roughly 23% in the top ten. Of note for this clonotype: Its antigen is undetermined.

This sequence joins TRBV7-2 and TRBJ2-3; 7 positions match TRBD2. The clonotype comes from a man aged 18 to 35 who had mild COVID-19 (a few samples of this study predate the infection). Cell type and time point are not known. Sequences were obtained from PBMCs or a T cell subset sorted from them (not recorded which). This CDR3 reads CASSTLGSGSDTQYF. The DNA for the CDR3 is TGTGCCAGCAGCACCCTGGGTAGCGGGTCAGATACGCAGTATTTT. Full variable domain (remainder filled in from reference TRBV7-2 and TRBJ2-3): GAGVSQSPSNKVTEKGKDVELRCDPISGHTALYWYRQSLGQGLEFLIYFQGNSAPDKSGLPSDRFSAERTGGSVSTLTIQRTQQEDSAVYLCASSTLGSGSDTQYFGPGTRLTVL.